This T cell receptor (beta chain) was identified during a study of radiation and T cells in renal cell carcinoma. The wider study: Nephrectomy followed 15 Gy stereotactic body radiation by 4 weeks.

Study-level findings and limits: Baseline intratumoral clonotype presence is unknown without pretreatment biopsies. From baseline, blood top tumor clonotypes peaked at 2 weeks post-radiation.

In germline, CDR1 is MNHEY, CDR2 SMNVEV (reference sequence). The CDR3 contains 15 residues. Trimming stripped 5 bases from V and 5 bases from J, with 18 bases between. Generated by immunoSEQ multiplex PCR, the TCRdb table keeps only in-frame clones and is missing some. The top ten hold around 6.3% of the sample, which has approximately 94,000 clones, approximately 80% seen once. Time point specified: baseline pretreatment blood. The treatment here: 15 Gy SBRT to primary tumor, nephrectomy 4 weeks later. The tumor was a clear cell renal cell carcinoma. A single count supports this clone. The antigen remains unidentified.

The J gene is TRBJ2-5, the V gene TRBV27; possibly TRBD1 for D (6 bases). The sample in question was blood, obtained from a patient whose treatment included radiotherapy and nephrectomy. This TCR was sampled from a man in his fifties or sixties with renal cell carcinoma. CDR3 protein: CASSTLRGARETQYF. The CDR3 DNA reads as TGTGCCAGCAGTACCCTCAGGGGTGCACGGGAGACCCAGTACTTC.